This TCR beta chain was sequenced in a study of metastatic and nonmetastatic thyroid tumors. Study-wide findings and caveats: It was reported that TCR beta diversity was significantly higher in malignant thyroid tumors than benign nodules, in blood and tumor.

Through MiXCR, TCRdb re-clonotyped the PCR reads. The sample records 30,000 to 35,000 clones, about a sixth being singletons. This clone ranks as medium-sized. Antigen specificity is unknown. Treatment of any kind had been given to no patient before thyroid surgery. The source is a female donor with papillary thyroid cancer or a benign thyroid nodule (not recorded which). Some clones in this sample may be carry-over from other donors' samples. The sample consisted of blood.

The CDR3 DNA is TGTGCCAGTAGTATCGGAGGGACAAACTATGGCTACACCTTC. Translating gives CASSIGGTNYGYTF. This chain connects TRBV19 to TRBJ1-2; D is perhaps TRBD1 (6 bases). CDR1 is LNHDA, CDR2 SQIVND, per germline (reference sequence). The CDR3 length is 14 residues. Deletions cut 3 bases from V and 2 bases from J, with 10 bases between. Based on the CDR3 plus reference TRBV19 and TRBJ1-2, the full variable domain is DGGITQSPKYLFRKEGQNVTLSCEQNLNHDAMYWYRQDPGQGLRLIYYSQIVNDFQKGDIAEGYSVSREKKESFPLTVTSAQKNPTAFYLCASSIGGTNYGYTFGSGTRLTVV.